This T cell receptor beta chain was profiled in a study of breast tumors, draining lymph nodes, adjacent tissues (dated by TCRdb to 2016 to 2017). The study in broad terms: Breast cancer patients provided tumor, adjacent nontumor tissue and axillary lymph nodes, and the study compared the TCR beta repertoires across these three sources. The study aimed to assess the relationships and possible T-cell exchange between tumor, surrounding tissue and draining lymph node repertoires in human breast cancer. General findings and caveats noted by the study authors: The data were considered consistent with the idea that most tumor T cells come from the lymph node and then expand in tumor tissue. Tumor and nontumor tissue repertoires were significantly more similar in luminal-like than in basal-like breast cancer. The conclusion that tumor T cells originate in lymph nodes was presented as consistent with a hypothesis rather than as directly demonstrated. T-cell repertoire diversity in tumors was found to be lower than in lymph nodes but higher than in nontumor tissue, and preferential V and J gene usage was observed.

There are many counts of this clonotype. The antigen it binds to is not known. Per-base qualities were not stored, and no clone one base away is much larger. Trimming takes 7 bases off V and 2 bases off J; junction bases not matched to a gene: 7. The CDR3 runs 14 residues from the cysteine to the phenylalanine. Left in the record is the CDR3 DNA by itself, 42 bases read in frame from the first base. Sequencing was performed on an Illumina HiSeq 2000. Multiplex PCR amplification was used to build the TCR beta chain libraries. High-throughput sequencing was used to analyze the amplified TCR beta chain products. TCRdb reworked the public reads: Q25 trimming with fastp, MiXCR clone assembly, productive beta chains retained. Entries that share a CDR3 protein sequence are merged under the most common genes and DNA. The table for this sample lists roughly 20,000 distinct CDR3 sequences; approximately 32% of them were counted only once. The top ten constitute around 10% of the sample.

The V and J segments used are TRBV12-3 or TRBV12-4 and TRBJ1-2, with 7 bases matching TRBD1. The source material was breast tumor tissue. The receptor was isolated from a female donor with breast cancer. Some clones in this sample may be carry-over from other donors' samples. The sequence in DNA is TGTGCCAGCACACCGACAGGGTTGAACTATGGCTACACCTTC. Its amino acids are CASTPTGLNYGYTF.